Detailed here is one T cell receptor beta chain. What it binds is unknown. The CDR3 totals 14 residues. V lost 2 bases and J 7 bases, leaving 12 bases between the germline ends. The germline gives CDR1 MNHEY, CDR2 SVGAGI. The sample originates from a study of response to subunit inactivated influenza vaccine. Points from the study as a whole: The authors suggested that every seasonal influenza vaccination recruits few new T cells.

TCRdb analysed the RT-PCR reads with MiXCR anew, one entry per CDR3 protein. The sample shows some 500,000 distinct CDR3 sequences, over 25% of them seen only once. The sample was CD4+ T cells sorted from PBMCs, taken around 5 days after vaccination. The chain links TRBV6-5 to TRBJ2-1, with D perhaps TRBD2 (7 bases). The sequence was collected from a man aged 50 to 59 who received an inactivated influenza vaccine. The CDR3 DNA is TGTGCCAGCAGTTACAGGGGGGGGAGGAATGAGCAGTTCTTC. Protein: CASSYRGGRNEQFF.